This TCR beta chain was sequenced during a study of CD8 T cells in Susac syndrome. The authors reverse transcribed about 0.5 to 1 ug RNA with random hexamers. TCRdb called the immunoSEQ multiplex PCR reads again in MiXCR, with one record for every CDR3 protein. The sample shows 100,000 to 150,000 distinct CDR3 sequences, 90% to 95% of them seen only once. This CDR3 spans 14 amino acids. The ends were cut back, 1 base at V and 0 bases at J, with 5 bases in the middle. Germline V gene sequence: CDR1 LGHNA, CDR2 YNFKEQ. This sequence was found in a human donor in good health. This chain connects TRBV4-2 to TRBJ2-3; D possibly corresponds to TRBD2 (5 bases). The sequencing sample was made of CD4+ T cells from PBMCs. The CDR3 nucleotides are TGTGCCAGCAGCCAAGGGGAGAGCACAGATACGCAGTATTTT. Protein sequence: CASSQGESTDTQYF.